This T cell receptor (beta chain) is from a study of radiotherapy plus CTLA-4 blockade in lung cancer. Across the study: Overall, 18% of patients showed an objective response, while about 29% attained disease control.

As regards this clone: Its antigen is still unknown.

Sequencing was performed with immunoSEQ multiplex PCR; in TCRdb, only in-frame clones are kept and a portion is missing. The sample contains about 38,000 clones, roughly 77% of which appear only once. Notes on the study in general: Together with interferon-beta, which increased in serum after radiation, early dynamic changes in blood T cell clones were reportedly the best predictors of response.

This specimen was peripheral blood, taken from a patient treated with radiotherapy plus ipilimumab. The clonotype originates from a human donor with non-small cell lung cancer who had stable disease on radiotherapy plus ipilimumab.

CDR3 loop: CASSLVFAGAISNQPQHF. DNA of the CDR3: TGTGCCAGCAGCTTAGTGTTTGCTGGGGCGATCAGCAATCAGCCCCAGCATTTT. V is TRBV7-2 and J is TRBJ1-5; TRBD1 is a possible D gene (5 bases). Trimming stripped 1 base from V and 1 base from J, with 17 bases between. The germline V gene encodes CDR1 SGHTA and CDR2 FQGNSA. This CDR3 is 18 amino acids long.